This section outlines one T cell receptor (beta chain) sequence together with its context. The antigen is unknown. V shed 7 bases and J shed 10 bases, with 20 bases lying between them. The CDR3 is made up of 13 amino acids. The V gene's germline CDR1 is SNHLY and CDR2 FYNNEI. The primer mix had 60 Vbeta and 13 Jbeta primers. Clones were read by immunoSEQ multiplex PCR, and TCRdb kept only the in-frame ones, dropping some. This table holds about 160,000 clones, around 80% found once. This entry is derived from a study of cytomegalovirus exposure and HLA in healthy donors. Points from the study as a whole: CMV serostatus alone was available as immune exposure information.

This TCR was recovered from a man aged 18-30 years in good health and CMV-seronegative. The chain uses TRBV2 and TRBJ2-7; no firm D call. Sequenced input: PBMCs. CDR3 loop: CASKEQPPEPQYF. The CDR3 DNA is TGTGCCAGCAAGGAGCAGCCCCCCGAGCCTCAGTACTTC.